This TCR beta chain is from a study of blood T cell repertoires in COVID-19. Study at large: The United States, Italy and Spain provided the acute and convalescent COVID-19 samples. PBMCs, B-cell-depleted T cells, or T cells provided the cDNA or gDNA that made up the material.

Authors' methods: Reference gene primers were amplified, and this amplification served to estimate nucleated cell counts. Libraries were prepared by immunoSEQ multiplex PCR; TCRdb keeps only in-frame clonotypes and omits some of them. V and J calls and clone size follow that table, whereas D and trimming were derived from the DNA. This sample yields about 80,000 clones, of which 60% to 85% are seen a single time; less than 20% belongs to the top ten. Sequencing was performed on peripheral blood. The clonotype was recovered from a human donor in a cohort sampled during active COVID-19.

CDR3 loop: CASSLGGGGEQFF. As DNA, the CDR3 is TGTGCCAGCAGCTTGGGCGGGGGAGGAGAGCAGTTCTTC. The gene calls are TRBV5-6 and TRBJ2-1, with 7 bases lining up with TRBD2. The V gene's germline CDR1 is SGHDT and CDR2 YYEEEE. The J segment lost 10 bases and the V segment lost 0 bases, leaving 4 bases of the junction unmatched. The CDR3 sequence is 13 residues long.